The sequence of this T cell receptor (beta chain) was determined in a study of blood T cell repertoires in COVID-19. The CDR3 runs 15 residues. The germline V gene has CDR1 SQVTM and CDR2 ANQGSEA. Trimming stripped 5 bases from V and 0 bases from J, with 14 bases between. Produced via immunoSEQ multiplex PCR; TCRdb's table is partial and in-frame only. The data show about 320,000 clones, 90% seen once. This receptor was taken from a man aged 60-69 years who had recovered from COVID-19. This chain joins TRBV29-1 and TRBJ1-3; D gene ambiguous. Material: PBMCs or T cells enriched from blood (not recorded which). The CDR3 DNA follows: TGCAGCGTTTTGGGCAGTGCGTCCTCTGGAAACACCATATATTTT. Its translation is CSVLGSASSGNTIYF.